This is a list of T cell receptor beta chains from one sample in a study of T cells in tumors and immune-related adverse events. Profiling relied on immunoSEQ multiplex PCR, and the TCRdb table lists in-frame clones only, not all of them. The table has 6,500 to 10,000 clones, around 94% seen once. Sequences were derived from lymph node tissue, sampled from a patient treated with anti-PD-1 therapy. The receptor source for this set is a female donor with metastatic renal cell carcinoma. CDR3s include the opening cysteine and the closing phenylalanine or tryptophan. A D gene is named only where the DNA matches it firmly. Clone sizes are given selectively: once, few, many, or a class where the clone is expanded.

clone size,J gene,V gene,D gene,CDR3 DNA,CDR3 protein
-,TRBJ1-2,TRBV27,TRBD1,TGTGCCAGCAGCCCAGGGACAGGGCATAATAACTATGGCTACACCTTC,CASSPGTGHNNYGYTF
few,TRBJ1-5,TRBV4-1,-,TGCGCCAGCAGCCACAACCGGGACAGCAATCAGCCCCAGCATTTT,CASSHNRDSNQPQHF
-,TRBJ2-1,TRBV25-1,-,TGTGCCAGCAGTGAATATCCCCTATACAATGAGCAGTTCTTC,CASSEYPLYNEQFF
-,TRBJ2-1,TRBV10-3,-,TGTGCCATCAGTGTCAGTGTCAATGAGCAGTTCTTC,CAISVSVNEQFF
-,TRBJ1-2,TRBV28,-,TGTGCCAGCAGTGACAGAAACTATGGCTACACCTTC,CASSDRNYGYTF
-,TRBJ2-3,TRBV10-1,-,TGCGCCAGCAGTGAAGGGGGTAGGGGACGTACAGATACGCAGTATTTT,CASSEGGRGRTDTQYF
-,TRBJ2-7,TRBV7-9,-,TGTGCCAGCAGCTTCCGCCCCAGAGGAGAGCAGTACTTC,CASSFRPRGEQYF
-,TRBJ1-1,TRBV12-5,-,TGTGCTAGTGGTTTGGGACAAACGAACACTGAAGCTTTCTTT,CASGLGQTNTEAFF
once,TRBJ2-7,TRBV7-6,-,TGTGCCAGCAGCTCCTACAGGACCTACGAGCAGTACTTC,CASSSYRTYEQYF
-,TRBJ2-7,TRBV7-2,TRBD2,TGTGCCAGCAGCTTAGTGGGACTAGCGGGAGGCAGCTCCTACGAGCAGTACTTC,CASSLVGLAGGSSYEQYF
-,TRBJ1-1,TRBV4-1,-,TGCGCCAGCAGCCATAGCGACCGGCTTACTGAAGCTTTCTTT,CASSHSDRLTEAFF
few,TRBJ1-5,TRBV7-2,-,TGTGCCAGCAGCACTGGACAGATGGATAGCAATCAGCCCCAGCATTTT,CASSTGQMDSNQPQHF
-,TRBJ2-7,TRBV6-5,-,TGTGCCAGCGGGGCCCGCTCCTACGAGCAGTACTTC,CASGARSYEQYF
-,TRBJ1-1,TRBV5-5,-,TGTGCCAGCAGCTTGGTGGCATTGAGGGCCACTGAAGCTTTCTTT,CASSLVALRATEAFF
-,TRBJ2-3,TRBV14,TRBD2,TGTGCCAGCAGCCAAGATCCGGGGACTAGCGGGACCACAGATACGCAGTATTTT,CASSQDPGTSGTTDTQYF
once,TRBJ2-1,TRBV27,TRBD2,TGTGCCAGCAGTTTCAATCCATGGACTAGCGGGGGACCTATCTCCTACAATGAGCAGTTCTTC,CASSFNPWTSGGPISYNEQFF